One and the same sample provided the 25 T cell receptor beta chains below, sequenced in a study of OX40 agonist ivuxolimab in advanced cancers. This table comes from immunoSEQ multiplex PCR, and its TCRdb copy is limited to in-frame clones, with some not included. The sample has 75,000 to 100,000 clones; 80% to 95% are singletons. The starting material was CD4+ or CD8+ T cells sorted from blood, obtained in a trial of the OX40 agonist ivuxolimab. Receptor source: an adult with an advanced solid tumor such as melanoma, head and neck, liver or kidney cancer.

The chain combines TRBV15 with TRBJ1-1, with TRBD1 as a possible D gene (5 bases). The CDR3 sequence is 11 residues long. With 1 base removed from V and 11 bases from J, the gap between germline ends came to 8 bases. Germline V lookup: CDR1 LNHNV, CDR2 YYDKDF (reference sequence). CDR3 nucleotides: TGTGCCACCAGCAGAGGCTGGGACGCTTTCTTT. Amino acids: CATSRGWDAFF. Complete variable domain (other parts from reference TRBV15 and TRBJ1-1): DAMVIQNPRYQVTQFGKPVTLSCSQTLNHNVMYWYQQKSSQAPKLLFHYYDKDFNNEADTPDNFQSRRPNTSFCFLDIRSPGLGDTAMYLCATSRGWDAFFGQGTRLTVV.

This chain joins TRBV7-2 and TRBJ1-3, with D unresolved. The CDR3 has 18 amino acids. Trimming cost V 1 base and J 4 bases, with 20 bases left between them. Germline V lookup: CDR1 SGHTA, CDR2 FQGNSA. CDR3 nucleotides: TGTGCCAGCAGCTTAGGGGATCCAGGAGGGCCGAGGGGAAACACCATATATTTT. As protein: CASSLGDPGGPRGNTIYF.

The chain has TRBV6-5 and TRBJ2-7; D is possibly TRBD1 or TRBD2 (5 bases each). The germline CDR1 and CDR2 sequences are MNHEY and SVGAGI. The CDR3 is 13 amino acids. With 6 bases removed from V and 2 bases from J, the gap between germline ends came to 11 bases. The CDR3 region has the DNA TGTGCCAGCAGCCCGGGACGGACCTACGAGCAGTACTTC. This sequence encodes CASSPGRTYEQYF.

The genes are TRBV5-6 and TRBJ1-1; D is uncertain. V was trimmed by 4 bases and J by 1 base, leaving 11 bases between them. The CDR3 totals 14 residues. The germline CDR1 and CDR2 sequences are SGHDT and YYEEEE. The CDR3 region is CASSPGLGNTEAFF. CDR3 in DNA: TGTGCCAGCAGCCCCGGACTGGGGAACACTGAAGCTTTCTTT.

This clone was counted only a few times. The chain recombines TRBV15 with TRBJ1-5; D gene ambiguous. Between the trimmed V and J ends, which lost 1 base and 2 bases, there was a span of 3 bases. The CDR3 is 13 residues long. Germline V lookup: CDR1 LNHNV, CDR2 YYDKDF (reference sequence). The CDR3 DNA sequence: TGTGCCACCAGCAGAGTGGGCAATCAGCCCCAGCATTTT. Amino acids: CATSRVGNQPQHF.

The J gene is TRBJ2-3, the V gene TRBV30; D is possibly TRBD2 (5 bases). The germline gives CDR1 GTSNPN, CDR2 SVGIG (reference sequence). The V end lost 2 bases, the J end lost 10 bases, and 13 bases lay between the germline ends. The CDR3 consists of 12 residues. CDR3 bases: TGTGCCTGGAGTTCGAGGGTCTACGCGCAGTATTTT. It is translated as CAWSSRVYAQYF.

The chain couples TRBV4-1 to TRBJ2-7; D possibly uses TRBD1 or TRBD2 (5 bases each). V dropped 4 bases and J dropped 5 bases, with 24 bases sitting between them. Per germline, CDR1 MGHRA and CDR2 YSYEKL. This CDR3 has 17 residues. The CDR3 coding sequence is TGCGCCAGCAGCCGCCAAGAACTCGTTGGGACGAACAACGAGCAGTACTTC. Encoded protein: CASSRQELVGTNNEQYF.

The J gene is TRBJ2-7, the V gene TRBV7-5. TRBV7-5 is a known pseudogene. This CDR3 is 17 amino acids long. For the CDR3, the DNA is TGTGCCAGAAGCCCCCTGAAGGGTCAGGTTAACTCCTACGAGCAGTACTTC. As protein: CARSPLKGQVNSYEQYF.

The chain couples TRBV14 to TRBJ2-7; D not certain. This CDR3 region has 12 residues. V dropped 4 bases and J dropped 4 bases, with 8 bases sitting between them. CDR1 is SGHDN, CDR2 FVKESK, per germline. DNA of the CDR3: TGTGCCAGCAGCCCGAATCTTTACGAGCAGTACTTC. Translated, it gives CASSPNLYEQYF.

About this clone itself: The same CDR3 can be traced to other DNA sequences in this sample. V and J are TRBV7-2 and TRBJ2-7; the D is unclear. This CDR3 is built from 11 residues. Trimming left V 5 bases short and J 4 bases short, with 6 bases between. Germline loops: CDR1 SGHTA, CDR2 FQGNSA. The CDR3 DNA follows: TGTGCCAGCAGCCCCGCGTACGAGCAGTACTTC. It is translated as CASSPAYEQYF. Looking up the rest from reference TRBV7-2 and TRBJ2-7 gives the full variable domain: GAGVSQSPSNKVTEKGKDVELRCDPISGHTALYWYRQSLGQGLEFLIYFQGNSAPDKSGLPSDRFSAERTGGSVSTLTIQRTQQEDSAVYLCASSPAYEQYFGPGTRLTVT.

The genes are TRBV27 and TRBJ2-2; unclear D gene. Germline CDR1 MNHEY, CDR2 SMNVEV (reference sequence). CDR3 size: 14 residues. Trimming left V 2 bases short and J 6 bases short, with 10 bases between. The CDR3: CASSLGISAGELFF. CDR3 DNA sequence: TGTGCCAGCAGTTTAGGGATTTCGGCCGGGGAGCTGTTTTTT.

This chain joins TRBV10-3 and TRBJ1-1; 8 positions match TRBD1. CDR3 size: 16 residues. Trimming cost V 5 bases and J 4 bases; bases outside gene matches: 12. CDR1 and CDR2 (germline): ENHRY, SYGVKD. DNA for the CDR3: TGTGCCATCAGTTCGCTACAGGGGGGGGAGGGCACTGAAGCTTTCTTT. Protein sequence: CAISSLQGGEGTEAFF.

The V call is TRBV25-1, the J call TRBJ1-2; possible D gene TRBD1, 5 bases. The germline CDR1 and CDR2 sequences are MGHDK and SYGVNS. The CDR3 runs 13 residues. Deletions cut 7 bases from V and 5 bases from J, with 14 bases between. The CDR3 DNA reads as TGTGCCAGCACCTTTTCCGACAGTTATGGCTACACCTTC. It is translated as CASTFSDSYGYTF.

The rearrangement uses TRBV9 and TRBJ2-1; D gene unclear. The CDR3 loop spans 12 amino acids. Germline loops: CDR1 SGDLS, CDR2 YYNGEE. V gave up 3 bases and J gave up 9 bases, with 10 bases separating them. The CDR3 DNA sequence: TGTGCCAGCAGCGCCTCGGTCGGTGAGCAGTTCTTC. It encodes CASSASVGEQFF.

The chain uses TRBV27 and TRBJ2-3, with 8 nucleotides matching TRBD1. The CDR3 is 15 amino acids. Trimming cost V 5 bases and J 2 bases; bases outside gene matches: 6. Per germline, CDR1 MNHEY and CDR2 SMNVEV (reference sequence). The CDR3 DNA reads as TGTGCCAGCAGTAACCGGGACAGGATCACAGATACGCAGTATTTT. Amino acids: CASSNRDRITDTQYF.

V is TRBV30 and J is TRBJ2-2; D gene ambiguous. Trimming stripped 0 bases from V and 3 bases from J, with 8 bases between. This CDR3 region has 14 residues. Germline V CDR1 and CDR2: GTSNPN, SVGIG (reference sequence). The CDR3 DNA reads TGTGCCTGGAGTGTAATCCGATACACCGGGGAGCTGTTTTTT. Its translation: CAWSVIRYTGELFF.

This clone was seen only once. V and J are TRBV9 and TRBJ2-1; 10 bases map to TRBD1. The CDR3 totals 13 residues. Germline assignment: CDR1 SGDLS and CDR2 YYNGEE. The V gene end was trimmed by 6 bases and the J gene end by 8 bases; junction bases not matched to a gene: 5. CDR3 protein: CASKGTGAHEQFF. For the CDR3, the DNA is TGTGCCAGCAAGGGGACAGGGGCCCATGAGCAGTTCTTC. Full variable domain (rest looked up from reference TRBV9 and TRBJ2-1): DSGVTQTPKHLITATGQRVTLRCSPRSGDLSVYWYQQSLDQGLQFLIQYYNGEERAKGNILERFSAQQFPDLHSELNLSSLELGDSALYFCASKGTGAHEQFFGPGTRLTVL.

V is TRBV4-3 and J is TRBJ1-6; D remains ambiguous. Germline CDR1 reads LGHNA; CDR2 reads YSLEER. There are 13 residues in the CDR3. V was pared by 0 bases and J by 10 bases, with 7 bases between. For the CDR3, the DNA is TGCGCCAGCAGCCAAGATTTTTGGTCACCCCTCCACTTT. This sequence encodes CASSQDFWSPLHF.

V gene TRBV19 combines with J gene TRBJ2-7; 9 positions match TRBD2. CDR1 LNHDA and CDR2 SQIVND come from the germline V gene (reference sequence). The CDR3 consists of 14 residues. V lost 2 bases to trimming and J lost 2 bases; unmatched junction nucleotides: 1. The CDR3: CASSISSGTYEQYF. CDR3 DNA sequence: TGTGCCAGTAGTATATCTAGCGGGACCTACGAGCAGTACTTC.

The CDR3 reads CASSLESGRETQYF. CDR3 DNA sequence: TGTGCCAGCAGCTTAGAGTCTGGGAGGGAGACCCAGTACTTC. The gene calls are TRBV7-9 and TRBJ2-5; the D gene is possibly TRBD2 (6 bases). Looked up from germline, CDR1 is SEHNR and CDR2 is FQNEAQ (reference sequence). This CDR3 has 14 amino acids. The ends were cut back, 1 base at V and 5 bases at J, with 11 bases in the middle.

In its sample, this clone was seen once. CDR3 residues: CAWSTGTNTEAFF. The CDR3 DNA reads TGTGCCTGGAGTACCGGGACGAACACTGAAGCTTTCTTT. This chain connects TRBV30 to TRBJ1-1; possible D gene TRBD1, 5 bases. This CDR3 is built from 13 residues. Deletions cut 2 bases from V and 1 base from J, with 8 bases between. CDR1 is GTSNPN, CDR2 SVGIG, per germline (reference sequence). The whole variable domain, remainder taken from reference TRBV30 and TRBJ1-1, is SQTIHQWPATLVQPVGSPLSLECTVEGTSNPNLYWYRQAAGRGLQLLFYSVGIGQISSEVPQNLSASRPQDRQFILSSKKLLLSDSGFYLCAWSTGTNTEAFFGQGTRLTVV.

The chain joins TRBV10-3 to TRBJ2-4; 7 nucleotides align to TRBD2. From germline, CDR1 is ENHRY and CDR2 SYGVKD. The CDR3 sequence is 13 residues long. V shed 4 bases and J 8 bases; nucleotides not matched to a gene: 5. In DNA form, the CDR3 reads TGTGCCATCAGTGGGGCGGGAGAGGACATTCAGTACTTC. Protein sequence: CAISGAGEDIQYF.

The rearrangement joins TRBV27 to TRBJ2-7; 8 nucleotides match TRBD1. The J segment lost 3 bases and the V segment lost 7 bases, leaving 20 bases of the junction unmatched. Germline-derived CDR1 and CDR2 are MNHEY and SMNVEV (reference sequence). This CDR3 has 18 amino acids. The DNA for the CDR3 is TGTGCCAGCACCGAGCGCGGCTATTCAGGGGGCTCCCACTACGAGCAGTACTTC. It codes for CASTERGYSGGSHYEQYF.

This clone has just one count. The chain combines TRBV6-5 with TRBJ1-1, with D unresolved. Trimming took 1 base from V and 2 from J, leaving 8 bases between them. Germline CDR1 reads MNHEY; CDR2 reads SVGAGI. The CDR3 totals 14 residues. In nucleotides, the CDR3 is TGTGCCAGCAGTTACTATGGGGAAAACACTGAAGCTTTCTTT. It specifies CASSYYGENTEAFF.

The sample holds one count of this clone. V gene TRBV29-1 combines with J gene TRBJ2-5; D may correspond to TRBD1 or TRBD2 (6 bases each). CDR3 length equals 13 residues. CDR1 is SQVTM, CDR2 ANQGSEA, per germline. V was trimmed by 8 bases and J by 0 bases, leaving 13 bases between them. CDR3 DNA sequence: TGCAGCTCATTGAGGGGGGACCAAGAGACCCAGTACTTC. Residues: CSSLRGDQETQYF.